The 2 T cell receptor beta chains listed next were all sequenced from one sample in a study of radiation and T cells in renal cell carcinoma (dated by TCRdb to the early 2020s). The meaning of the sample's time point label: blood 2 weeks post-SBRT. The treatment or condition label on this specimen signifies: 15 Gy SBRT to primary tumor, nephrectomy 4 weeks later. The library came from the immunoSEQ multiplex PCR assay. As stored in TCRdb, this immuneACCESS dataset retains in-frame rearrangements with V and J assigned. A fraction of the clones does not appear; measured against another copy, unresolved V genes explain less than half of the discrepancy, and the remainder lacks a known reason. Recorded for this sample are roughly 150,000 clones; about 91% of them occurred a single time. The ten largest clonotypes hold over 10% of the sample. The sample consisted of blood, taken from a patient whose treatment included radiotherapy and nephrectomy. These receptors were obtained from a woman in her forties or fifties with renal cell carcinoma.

The CDR3 loop reads CASRGALRTSGTTDTQYF. CDR3 DNA sequence: TGTGCCAGCAGGGGGGCCCTCAGGACTAGCGGCACCACAGATACGCAGTATTTT. The chain joins TRBV25-1 to TRBJ2-3, with 10 bases aligning to TRBD2. This CDR3 has 18 amino acids. The V gene end was trimmed by 6 bases and the J gene end by 2 bases; junction bases not matched to a gene: 14. CDR1 MGHDK and CDR2 SYGVNS come from the germline V gene.

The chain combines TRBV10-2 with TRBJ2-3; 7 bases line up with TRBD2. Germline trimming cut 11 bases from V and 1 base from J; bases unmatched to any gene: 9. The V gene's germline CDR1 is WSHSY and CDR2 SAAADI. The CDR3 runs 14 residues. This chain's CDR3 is CAVKPGLRTDTQYF. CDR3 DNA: TGCGCCGTCAAACCGGGACTACGCACAGATACGCAGTATTTT.